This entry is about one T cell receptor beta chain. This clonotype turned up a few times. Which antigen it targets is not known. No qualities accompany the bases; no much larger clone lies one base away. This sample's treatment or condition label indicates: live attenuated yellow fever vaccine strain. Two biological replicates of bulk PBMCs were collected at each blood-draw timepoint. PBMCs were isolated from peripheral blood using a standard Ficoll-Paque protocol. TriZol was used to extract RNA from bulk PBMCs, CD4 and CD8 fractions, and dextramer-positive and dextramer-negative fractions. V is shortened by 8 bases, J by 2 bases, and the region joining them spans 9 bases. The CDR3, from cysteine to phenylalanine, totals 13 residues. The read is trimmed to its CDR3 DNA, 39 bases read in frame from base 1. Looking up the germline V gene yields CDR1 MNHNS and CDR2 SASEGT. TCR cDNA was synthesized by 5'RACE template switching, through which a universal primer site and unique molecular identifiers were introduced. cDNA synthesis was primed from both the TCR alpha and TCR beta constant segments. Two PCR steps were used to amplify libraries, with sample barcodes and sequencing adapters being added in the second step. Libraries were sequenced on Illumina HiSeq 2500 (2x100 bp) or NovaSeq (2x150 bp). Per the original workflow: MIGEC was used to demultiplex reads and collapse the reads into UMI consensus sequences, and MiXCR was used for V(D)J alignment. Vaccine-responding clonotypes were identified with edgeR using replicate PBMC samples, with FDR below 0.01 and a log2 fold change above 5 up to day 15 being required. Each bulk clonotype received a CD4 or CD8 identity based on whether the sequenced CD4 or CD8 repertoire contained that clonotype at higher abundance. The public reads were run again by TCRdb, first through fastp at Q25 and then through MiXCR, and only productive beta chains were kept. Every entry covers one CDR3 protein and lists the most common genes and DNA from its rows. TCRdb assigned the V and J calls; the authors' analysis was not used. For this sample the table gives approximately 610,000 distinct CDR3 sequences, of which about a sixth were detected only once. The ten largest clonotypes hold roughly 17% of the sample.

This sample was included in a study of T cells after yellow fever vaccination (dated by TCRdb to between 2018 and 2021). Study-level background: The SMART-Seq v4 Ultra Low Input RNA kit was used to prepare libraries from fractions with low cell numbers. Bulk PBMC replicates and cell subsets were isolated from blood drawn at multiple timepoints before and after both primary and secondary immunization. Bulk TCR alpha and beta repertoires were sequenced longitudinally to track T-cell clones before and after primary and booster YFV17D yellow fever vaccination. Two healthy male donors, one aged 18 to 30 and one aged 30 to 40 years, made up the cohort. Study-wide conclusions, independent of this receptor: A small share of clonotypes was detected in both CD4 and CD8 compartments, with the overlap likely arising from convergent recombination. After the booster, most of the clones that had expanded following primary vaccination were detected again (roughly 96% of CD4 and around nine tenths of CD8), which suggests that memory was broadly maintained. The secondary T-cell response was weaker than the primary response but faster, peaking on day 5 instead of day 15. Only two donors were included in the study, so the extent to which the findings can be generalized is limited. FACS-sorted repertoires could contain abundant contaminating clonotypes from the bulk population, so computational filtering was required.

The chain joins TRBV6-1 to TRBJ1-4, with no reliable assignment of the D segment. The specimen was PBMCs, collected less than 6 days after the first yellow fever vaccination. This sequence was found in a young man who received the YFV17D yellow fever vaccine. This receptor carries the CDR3 CASARFTNEKLFF. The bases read TGTGCCAGCGCGCGATTCACTAATGAAAAACTGTTTTTT.